This T cell receptor (beta chain) was documented in a study of cytomegalovirus exposure and HLA in healthy donors (dated by TCRdb to about 2017). Regarding the research as a whole: According to an earlier analysis of 550 to 750 of the donors, some 180 million T cells yielded approximately 120 million unique TCR beta sequences and 276 Gb of sequence data. An early release that covered some 640 HLA-typed donors contained approximately 300 gigabases of sequencing data and 75 million to 100 million unique TCR sequences. Of the roughly 400 genotyped donors, over 80% were placed in the genetic ancestry cluster associated with self-reported Caucasian donors. The study was designed to test whether signatures of past pathogen exposure could be identified by cataloging public T cell receptors. The T cell repertoires of 666 subjects were profiled by immunosequencing and related to cytomegalovirus serostatus. A separate validation cohort of about 110 different subjects was used in addition to the approximately 700-subject first cohort. High-throughput TCR immunosequencing, statistical association of individual TCRs with disease status, and machine learning were combined to predict cytomegalovirus infection status. A later analysis re-analyzed previously published TCR beta repertoires from roughly 630 donors and added high-resolution HLA genotyping to study TCR occurrence patterns. Rather than drawing on any new phenotypic data, the later analysis identified candidate immune exposures from TCR beta sequences and the way those sequences occurred across donors. An earlier analysis of nearly 600 of the donors applied high-throughput TCR beta sequencing to assess whether each TCR beta V gene segment acted as functional or pseudogenic. Donor age, sex, ethnicity and CMV serostatus were compiled together with the repertoire data. A later genetic analysis took genome-wide SNP genotypes for about 65% of the 666 donors and used that subset as a discovery cohort. All discovery cohort repertoires had been generated using a single sequencing platform. Class I and class II HLA loci were covered by the typing at four-digit resolution. Typing coverage differed by locus: A, B, C, DRB1 and DQB1 were typed in about 620-640 donors, DQA1 in about 500, DPA1 in some 600, and DPB1 in approximately 450. About five DR-DQ haplotypes were treated as single units for association and clustering because of strong linkage in the cohort. On average, 235,054 unique TCR beta nucleotide sequences were sequenced per donor among 398 genotyped donors of the cohort, with about 19% of those sequences being non-productive. Study-wide findings and limitations: A cluster of highly shared sequence variants was judged likely to represent a technical artifact of the sequencing pipeline. Linkage disequilibrium might explain the correlated functional status among segregating V segments, but an unknown experimental factor could not be excluded. Strong co-occurrence of HLA alleles, especially DR and DQ, made assigning TCR associations to individual alleles difficult. For the cohort, immune exposure information was limited to CMV serostatus. In an earlier analysis of more than 500 of the donors, most TCR beta V segments appeared in productive rearrangements about 90% or about 30% of the time, broadly matching IMGT annotations. A further reported finding was that TCR beta sequences accurately predicted the HLA-A and HLA-B alleles for most subjects in the first cohort. This cohort had only TCR beta chains sequenced, and the lack of alpha or paired-chain data limited which features could be detected. Sequencing depth was assumed to be roughly uniform across donors in the presence/absence analyses, though that assumption may not hold. In a later genetic analysis, a missense DCLRE1C variant was associated with V-gene and J-gene trimming of TCR beta chains, and the association was replicated in an independent cohort. The authors suggested that the approach could potentially be extended to other disease states and immunological phenotypes. Because HLA typing was unavailable for some donors at each locus, only the typed subset was used in association tests. The study listed 164 TCR beta chains as associated with cytomegalovirus. Specific HLA alleles were associated with around 18,000 TCR beta sequences at a false discovery rate of 0.05 in a later analysis. In a later analysis, several top co-occurrence clusters were reported to appear linked to parvovirus B19, influenza, CMV and Epstein-Barr virus. In a later genetic analysis, fewer N-insertions in productive TCRs were reported among donors in an Asian-associated ancestry cluster than the roughly 640-donor mean. In vitro tests confirmed that three of the cytomegalovirus-associated TCR beta chains recognize cytomegalovirus antigens. While some public TCRs were present in many individuals, most TCR sequences turned up only very rarely across donors. The earlier analysis of 587 of the donors excluded roughly 17 rarely observed V segments, including chromosome 9 orphons, because counts were too low. In a later analysis, HLA-associated TCR beta chains were found to be more clonally expanded and to have lower generation probabilities than equally common non-associated chains. According to a later analysis, most CMV-associated TCR beta chains appeared to be HLA-restricted, and the HLA associations seemed to be driven largely by CMV exposure. According to a later analysis, TCR association rates differed among HLA loci, with DRB1 alleles showing the most associated TCRs and HLA-C alleles showing the fewest. Cytomegalovirus status was reported to be diagnosed by the classifier with high specificity and sensitivity in both the original and validation cohorts. Because the 87-base-pair reads could not distinguish some IMGT-functional V segments, including TRBV6-2 and TRBV6-3, those segments were excluded.

On this clone itself: It has no known antigen specificity. Within one base of it there is no much larger clone, and no base qualities were kept. At the DNA level, this CDR3 is encoded by other sequences in the same sample as well.

Including the terminal cysteine and phenylalanine, the CDR3 comprises 13 residues. Only the CDR3 DNA stays, 39 bases, in frame from base 1. V gives up 4 bases and J gives up 2 bases, and the segment between their germline ends measures 8 bases. Via the germline V gene, CDR1 is MNHNS and CDR2 SASEGT. The library was made by the immunoSEQ multiplex PCR assay. A mixture of 60 forward primers for TCR Vbeta segments and 13 reverse primers for TCR Jbeta segments was used in the multiplex PCR. Amplification of the CDR3 region of rearranged TCR beta genes was performed with a multiplex PCR assay on genomic DNA. The amplified TCR beta libraries were sequenced on the Illumina HiSeq System as 87-base-pair reads. The paper's processing steps were these. In a later analysis, tens of millions of unique TCR beta chains were counted across the 650 to 700 repertoires, and about 10 million of these chains were shared by at least two donors. To remove PCR and sequencing errors, raw reads were error-corrected and collapsed into unique sequences using a nearest-neighbor algorithm that merged closely related sequences. V, D and J gene segments were assigned by aligning CDR3 sequences to IMGT reference sequences. For a sequence to be retained, at least a six-nucleotide match to both a V gene segment and a J gene segment was required. Rearrangements were called productive when the CDR3 lacked stop codons and stayed in frame with V and J; all others were non-productive. Following IMGT convention, CDR3 was defined as the stretch from the second conserved V-encoded cysteine to the conserved J-encoded phenylalanine. Sequences without an unambiguous match to a single V gene segment were excluded from the earlier analysis of about 640 of the donors. An earlier analysis of a few hundred of the donors called V segments functional above 56.7% productive rearrangements and segregating when the between-donor standard deviation exceeded 5%. A statistical classification framework was built for diagnosing cytomegalovirus status from the catalog of TCR beta chain sequences. In a later analysis, V and J genes were assigned by comparing TCR nucleotide sequences against IMGT/GENE-DB human TR gene sequences. The TCRdist pipeline was used in a later analysis to assign CDR3 sequences and most-parsimonious VDJ recombination scenarios. In a later analysis, each TCR beta chain was defined by its CDR3 amino acid sequence together with its V-gene family, and reads without a unique V-gene family were excluded. To address suspected cross-contamination and a sequencing artifact, a later analysis removed 550 to 750 highly shared, low-generation-probability nucleotide sequences. For each public chain, a later analysis derived a clonal expansion index from normalized ranks of inferred template counts within each repertoire. Generation probabilities in a later analysis came from a VDJ recombination model fitted to out-of-frame rearrangements, and those results were checked against IGoR. In a later analysis, hypergeometric tests were used to score TCR-TCR, TCR-HLA and TCR-CMV co-occurrence, with a repertoire-size bias correction applied to TCR pairs. A later analysis estimated false discovery rates by permuting HLA or CMV assignments 20 times. In a later analysis, co-occurring TCRs were grouped with DBSCAN, and TCRdist sequence similarity was added when clustering was performed within HLA-allele-positive subsets. Repertoires with fewer than 30,000 or more than 120,000 public chains, plus five repertoires with anomalous nucleotide sharing, were excluded from co-occurrence clustering. TCRdb provides this immuneACCESS table in a form limited to in-frame rearrangements. Some clones are lacking; in checked studies, under half of them reflect an unresolved V gene, and why the rest are absent is not known. D and trimming come from the DNA, and the V and J calls and clone size come from that table. Counted in this sample were 140,000 to 150,000 clones; about two thirds of them appeared once. Approximately 2.3% of the sample belongs to the ten largest clones.

The cohort was made up of approximately 670 healthy bone marrow donors. Cohort members were all nominally healthy when sampled, although unrecorded immune exposures were likely present. The donor was CMV seropositive and was included in the group of 250 to 300 seropositive cohort members. Every donor gave a peripheral blood sample, and the peripheral blood mononuclear cells from that sample were used for TCR beta sequencing. Genomic DNA extraction from the blood cell samples was performed with the Qiagen DNeasy Blood Extraction Kit. The material sequenced was PBMCs. The rearrangement joined TRBV6-1 to TRBJ1-2, with the D gene too uncertain to name. The clonotype originates from a woman aged 60-70 years in good health and CMV-seropositive. The CDR3 has the sequence CASSGGLNYGYTF. The DNA sequence is as follows: TGTGCCAGCAGTGGCGGACTGAACTATGGCTACACCTTC.